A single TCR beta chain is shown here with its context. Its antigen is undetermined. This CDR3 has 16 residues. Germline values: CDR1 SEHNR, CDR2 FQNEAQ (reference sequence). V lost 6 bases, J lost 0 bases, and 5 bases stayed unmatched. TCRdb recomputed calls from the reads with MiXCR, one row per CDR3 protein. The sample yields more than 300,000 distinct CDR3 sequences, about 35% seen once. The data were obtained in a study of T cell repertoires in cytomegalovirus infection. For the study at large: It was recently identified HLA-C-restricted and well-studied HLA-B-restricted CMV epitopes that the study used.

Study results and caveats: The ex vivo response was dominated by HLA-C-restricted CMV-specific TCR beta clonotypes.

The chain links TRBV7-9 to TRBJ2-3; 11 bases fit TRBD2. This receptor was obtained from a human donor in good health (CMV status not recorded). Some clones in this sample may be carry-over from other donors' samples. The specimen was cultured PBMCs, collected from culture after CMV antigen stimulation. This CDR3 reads CASRLAGAPSTDTQYF. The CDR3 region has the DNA TGTGCCAGCAGACTAGCGGGAGCCCCCAGCACAGATACGCAGTATTTT.